This entry is about one T cell receptor (beta chain). Some clones are missing from TCRdb's copy, which holds only in-frame ones; the method was immunoSEQ multiplex PCR. This sample has 30,000 to 45,000 clones, with more than 75% found just once. This record comes from a study of blood T cell repertoires in COVID-19. Overall study: Nucleic acid was either cDNA or gDNA, and it came from T cells, B-cell-depleted T cells, or PBMCs.

This CDR3 region has 15 residues. Germline CDR1 is MDHEN and CDR2 is SYDVKM. The V segment lost 9 bases and the J segment 1 base; nucleotides outside the gene matches: 7. The clonotype comes from a man between 65 and 85 years old with acute or convalescent COVID-19. The V gene is TRBV28, the J gene TRBJ2-3; the match to TRBD2 covers 10 bases. What was sequenced was peripheral blood. The CDR3 spells CASFSGRTRTDTQYF. In DNA form, the CDR3 reads TGTGCCAGTTTTAGCGGGAGGACCCGCACAGATACGCAGTATTTT.